A selection of T cell receptor beta chains follows, all from one sample in a study of T cells in Graves' hyperthyroidism and ophthalmopathy. TCRdb analysed the multiplex PCR reads with MiXCR anew, one entry per CDR3 protein. The sample carries 300,000 to 450,000 distinct CDR3 sequences, around 13% recorded once. Sequenced material: blood. The receptors stem from a woman aged 18-35 years with Graves' hyperthyroidism. The CDR3 runs from the conserved cysteine through the conserved F or W. The order of the fields is CDR3 protein, clone size, J gene, V gene. Clone size is stated in some rows and not others, as once, few, many or a class when expanded.

CDR3aa: CASSLARQGHLWGQHF
abundance: many
j_gene: TRBJ1-5
v_gene: TRBV28

CDR3aa: CASQTLAGATDTQYF
abundance: few
j_gene: TRBJ2-3
v_gene: TRBV6-1

CDR3aa: CASSPRDRGFAGSAFF
abundance: NA
j_gene: TRBJ1-1
v_gene: TRBV12-3/TRBV12-4

CDR3aa: CATSDLPIAGATDTQYF
abundance: many
j_gene: TRBJ2-3
v_gene: TRBV24-1

CDR3aa: CASSFKVTGGRGNEQFF
abundance: many
j_gene: TRBJ2-1
v_gene: TRBV7-9

CDR3aa: CASSPRQVNQPQHF
abundance: few
j_gene: TRBJ1-5
v_gene: TRBV18

CDR3aa: CASTRQVLNEKLFF
abundance: many
j_gene: TRBJ1-4
v_gene: TRBV2

CDR3aa: CASTNYPAGVGFF
abundance: many
j_gene: TRBJ2-1
v_gene: TRBV2

CDR3aa: CASSVGITGSAFF
abundance: many
j_gene: TRBJ1-1
v_gene: TRBV2

CDR3aa: CATSDSPRPLNTEAFF
abundance: many
j_gene: TRBJ1-1
v_gene: TRBV24-1

CDR3aa: CASSQQLRNGYTF
abundance: few
j_gene: TRBJ1-2
v_gene: TRBV4-3

CDR3aa: CASSLASAGDEQFF
abundance: many
j_gene: TRBJ2-1
v_gene: TRBV18

CDR3aa: CAIPVTNTGELFF
abundance: many
j_gene: TRBJ2-2
v_gene: TRBV2

CDR3aa: CASSPPGGQGAGAFF
abundance: many
j_gene: TRBJ1-1
v_gene: TRBV7-8

CDR3aa: CASSPASGAHSYNEQFF
abundance: NA
j_gene: TRBJ2-1
v_gene: TRBV18

CDR3aa: CSSLAGRFNEQFF
abundance: few
j_gene: TRBJ2-1
v_gene: TRBV20-1

CDR3aa: CASSSSSGTQYF
abundance: many
j_gene: TRBJ2-5
v_gene: TRBV27

CDR3aa: CASVAGAQGMGHNEQFF
abundance: NA
j_gene: TRBJ2-1
v_gene: TRBV12-3/TRBV12-4

CDR3aa: CSARVHQPQETQYF
abundance: NA
j_gene: TRBJ2-5
v_gene: TRBV20-1

CDR3aa: CASSASTAVDGYTF
abundance: many
j_gene: TRBJ1-2
v_gene: TRBV28

CDR3aa: CASSTSGSTTGETQYF
abundance: many
j_gene: TRBJ2-5
v_gene: TRBV5-1

CDR3aa: CASSYAGSANEQYF
abundance: NA
j_gene: TRBJ2-7
v_gene: TRBV6-5

CDR3aa: CSAWTDYNSPLHF
abundance: NA
j_gene: TRBJ1-6
v_gene: TRBV20-1

CDR3aa: CASSPSGTGHQPQHF
abundance: few
j_gene: TRBJ1-5
v_gene: TRBV28

CDR3aa: CSVREGPATSNYGYTF
abundance: many
j_gene: TRBJ1-2
v_gene: TRBV20-1

CDR3aa: CASSQGVGGRGYTF
abundance: few
j_gene: TRBJ1-2
v_gene: TRBV3-1

CDR3aa: CASIPPPNRQIREAFF
abundance: few
j_gene: TRBJ1-1
v_gene: TRBV6-2/TRBV6-3

CDR3aa: CGTGENQPQHF
abundance: NA
j_gene: TRBJ1-5
v_gene: TRBV27

CDR3aa: CASSLTGTYEQYF
abundance: many
j_gene: TRBJ2-7
v_gene: TRBV19

CDR3aa: CASSRGSLPLAYEQYF
abundance: many
j_gene: TRBJ2-7
v_gene: TRBV11-2

CDR3aa: CASSPGRGGRNEQFF
abundance: few
j_gene: TRBJ2-1
v_gene: TRBV11-3

CDR3aa: CASSRETGIRNIQYF
abundance: many
j_gene: TRBJ2-4
v_gene: TRBV4-2

CDR3aa: CASSVGEEAFF
abundance: few
j_gene: TRBJ1-1
v_gene: TRBV9

CDR3aa: CSARQLAGAFIQETQYF
abundance: NA
j_gene: TRBJ2-5
v_gene: TRBV20-1

CDR3aa: CASSAGASQETQYF
abundance: many
j_gene: TRBJ2-5
v_gene: TRBV2

CDR3aa: CASSYPEIPQYF
abundance: many
j_gene: TRBJ2-3
v_gene: TRBV6-2/TRBV6-3

CDR3aa: CSATKVGGTQYF
abundance: many
j_gene: TRBJ2-3
v_gene: TRBV20-1

CDR3aa: CASSPEVGGEAFF
abundance: many
j_gene: TRBJ1-1
v_gene: TRBV16

CDR3aa: CASSQVGTSATGELFF
abundance: NA
j_gene: TRBJ2-2
v_gene: TRBV4-3

CDR3aa: CSVERFNEQYF
abundance: few
j_gene: TRBJ2-7
v_gene: TRBV29-1

CDR3aa: CSVETRTRTQETQYF
abundance: many
j_gene: TRBJ2-5
v_gene: TRBV29-1

CDR3aa: CATSALDTQYF
abundance: few
j_gene: TRBJ2-3
v_gene: TRBV24-1

CDR3aa: CASTDPGQGYNEQFF
abundance: many
j_gene: TRBJ2-1
v_gene: TRBV28

CDR3aa: CASSFGSAGNTEAFF
abundance: many
j_gene: TRBJ1-1
v_gene: TRBV12-3/TRBV12-4

CDR3aa: CSARDPQGNQPQHF
abundance: NA
j_gene: TRBJ1-5
v_gene: TRBV20-1

CDR3aa: CASSLQGEIGETQYF
abundance: many
j_gene: TRBJ2-5
v_gene: TRBV27